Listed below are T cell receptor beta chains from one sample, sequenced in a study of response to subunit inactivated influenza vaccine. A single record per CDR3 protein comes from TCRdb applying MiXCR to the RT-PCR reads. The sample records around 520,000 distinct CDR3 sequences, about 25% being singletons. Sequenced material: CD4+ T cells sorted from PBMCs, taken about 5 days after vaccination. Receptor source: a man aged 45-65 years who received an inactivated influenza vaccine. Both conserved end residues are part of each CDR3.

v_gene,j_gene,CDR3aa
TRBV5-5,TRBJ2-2,CASRQGSVTGELFF
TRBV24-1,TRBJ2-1,CATSDISGRTNNEQFF
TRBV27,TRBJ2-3,CASSRIQGGSTDTQYF
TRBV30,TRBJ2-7,CAWKAFSYEQYF
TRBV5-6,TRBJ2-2,CASSLGQFSELFF
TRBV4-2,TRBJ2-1,CASSPHDSGNSYNEQFF
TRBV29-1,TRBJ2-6,CSVEAGSGANVLTF
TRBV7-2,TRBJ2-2,CASSGQGASGELFF
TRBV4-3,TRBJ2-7,CASSPDRGRGEQYF
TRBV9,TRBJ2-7,CASSVGAGVYEQYF
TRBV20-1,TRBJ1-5,CSASHSYSNQPQHF
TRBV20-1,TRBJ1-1,CSVYPGTLPTEAFF
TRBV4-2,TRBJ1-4,CASSQDRPNEKLFF
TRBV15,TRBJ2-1,CATSRDRSGLAYNEQFF
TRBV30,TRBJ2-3,CAWSFIGDTQYF
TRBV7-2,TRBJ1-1,CASSLVSPNTEAFF
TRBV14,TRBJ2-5,CASSQGEWRGETQYF
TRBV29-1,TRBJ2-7,CSVLLAGESEQYF
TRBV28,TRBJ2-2,CASSLGGSSGELFF